These T cell receptor beta chains were read from a single sample in a study of lymphopenia after photon versus proton radiotherapy. Sequencing was performed with immunoSEQ multiplex PCR; in TCRdb, only in-frame clones are kept and a portion is missing. The data hold about 34,000 clones, with 75% to 90% observed a single time. This specimen consisted of peripheral blood, obtained from a patient treated with proton-based radiotherapy. The receptors here all came from a woman between 65 and 79 years old with pancreatic cancer. Each CDR3 is given with its conserved first and last residue. A D gene is named only where the DNA matches it firmly. Size is omitted from some rows. Given values are once, few, many or a class for expanded clones.

abundance	v_gene	d_gene	j_gene	CDR3aa	CDR3nt
NA	TRBV6-1	NA	TRBJ2-3	CAINPGTAGTDTQYF	TGTGCCATCAACCCCGGGACGGCCGGCACAGATACGCAGTATTTT
NA	TRBV27	TRBD1	TRBJ1-6	CASSPDYTGTVNSPLHF	TGTGCCAGCAGTCCAGACTACACCGGGACAGTTAATTCACCCCTCCACTTT
NA	TRBV7-9	NA	TRBJ2-1	CASSLDEAGQFF	TGTGCCAGCAGCTTGGATGAGGCTGGGCAGTTCTTC
NA	TRBV9	TRBD1	TRBJ2-2	CASSARPPGTGGTGELFF	TGTGCCAGCAGCGCAAGGCCCCCCGGGACAGGGGGCACCGGGGAGCTGTTTTTT
few	TRBV28	NA	TRBJ1-1	CASSARRSEAFF	TGTGCCAGCAGTGCTAGACGGTCTGAAGCTTTCTTT
NA	TRBV4-2	NA	TRBJ2-7	CASSQGGYEQYF	TGTGCCAGCAGCCAAGGAGGATACGAGCAGTACTTC
NA	TRBV30	NA	TRBJ1-4	CAWSVPGPGEKLFF	TGTGCCTGGAGTGTACCTGGGCCCGGGGAAAAACTGTTTTTT
NA	TRBV7-2	TRBD2	TRBJ2-7	CASRLAGGVQSYEQYF	TGTGCCAGCAGACTAGCGGGAGGGGTTCAGTCCTACGAGCAGTACTTC
NA	TRBV7-6	TRBD2	TRBJ2-3	CASRERESTDTQYF	TGTGCCAGCAGGGAGCGGGAGAGTACAGATACGCAGTATTTT
NA	TRBV4-3	TRBD1	TRBJ1-4	CASSQDSGGGEKLFF	TGCGCCAGCAGCCAAGATTCAGGGGGTGGTGAAAAACTGTTTTTT
NA	TRBV5-5	NA	TRBJ2-7	CASSPEWTPYEQYF	TGTGCCAGCAGCCCTGAATGGACCCCATACGAGCAGTACTTC
few	TRBV27	NA	TRBJ2-5	CASSFYGVGTQYF	TGTGCCAGCAGTTTCTACGGCGTGGGGACCCAGTACTTC
NA	TRBV9	TRBD2	TRBJ2-1	CASSVVSLSSGNNEQFF	TGTGCCAGCAGCGTAGTGTCGCTATCTAGCGGGAACAATGAGCAGTTCTTC
NA	TRBV5-1	TRBD2	TRBJ2-1	CASSSNLAGVGNEQFF	TGCGCCAGCAGCTCAAACCTAGCGGGAGTGGGAAATGAGCAGTTCTTC
NA	TRBV7-6	NA	TRBJ1-2	CASSLGGPALDGYTF	TGTGCCAGCAGCTTAGGGGGTCCAGCATTAGATGGCTACACCTTC
NA	TRBV30	NA	TRBJ1-2	CAWSVNYGYTF	TGTGCCTGGAGTGTAAACTATGGCTACACCTTC
NA	TRBV28	TRBD1	TRBJ2-7	CASSTPTDREYF	TGTGCCAGCAGTACCCCGACGGACAGGGAGTACTTC
few	TRBV5-6	TRBD1	TRBJ1-3	CASSSGQAEFFSGNTIYF	TGTGCCAGCAGCTCGGGACAGGCCGAGTTCTTCTCTGGAAACACCATATATTTT
NA	TRBV7-9	NA	TRBJ2-1	CASSLGGESEQFF	TGTGCCAGCAGCTTAGGGGGGGAGTCTGAGCAGTTCTTC
NA	TRBV13	TRBD2	TRBJ2-5	CASSLFAGVSETQYF	TGTGCCAGCAGCTTATTCGCGGGAGTGTCAGAGACCCAGTACTTC
medium-sized	TRBV19	TRBD1	TRBJ1-2	CASSMGDSHNYGYTF	TGTGCCAGTAGTATGGGGGACAGCCATAACTATGGCTACACCTTC
NA	TRBV5-4	NA	TRBJ2-7	CASSLLAGRIYEQYF	TGTGCCAGCAGCTTGTTGGCTGGCCGGATTTACGAGCAGTACTTC
NA	TRBV7-9	NA	TRBJ2-7	CASSLYTGTQAYEQYF	TGTGCCAGCAGCTTATATACCGGGACCCAGGCCTACGAGCAGTACTTC
NA	TRBV2	TRBD2	TRBJ2-1	CASTTSGRSYNEQFF	TGTGCCAGCACAACTAGCGGGAGGTCCTACAATGAGCAGTTCTTC
NA	TRBV11-2	NA	TRBJ1-1	CASQERAGEAFF	TGTGCCAGCCAGGAGAGGGCAGGTGAAGCTTTCTTT
NA	TRBV28	TRBD2	TRBJ2-3	CASSLGRFNTQYF	TGTGCCAGCAGTCTCGGGAGGTTCAATACGCAGTATTTT
NA	TRBV4-3	NA	TRBJ2-7	CASSQEVFELYEQYF	TGCGCCAGCAGCCAAGAGGTTTTCGAGCTCTACGAGCAGTACTTC
NA	TRBV18	NA	TRBJ2-2	CASSLQGNGELFF	TGTGCCAGCTCTCTCCAGGGGAACGGGGAGCTGTTTTTT
NA	TRBV7-2	NA	TRBJ1-2	CASSPGREASF	TGTGCCAGCAGCCCAGGACGGGAAGCTTCCTTC
NA	TRBV7-8	TRBD2	TRBJ2-2	CASSLGIAGGSTGELFF	TGTGCCAGCAGCTTAGGTATAGCGGGAGGGTCCACCGGGGAGCTGTTTTTT
once	TRBV25-1	TRBD1	TRBJ1-4	CASSYQGATNEKLFF	TGTGCCAGCAGTTACCAGGGGGCAACTAATGAAAAACTGTTTTTT
few	TRBV6-5	TRBD1	TRBJ2-3	CASRGTGTDTQYF	TGTGCCAGCAGAGGGACAGGCACAGATACGCAGTATTTT
NA	TRBV28	NA	TRBJ1-2	CASSSDYGYTF	TGTGCCAGCAGTTCGGACTATGGCTACACCTTC
NA	TRBV28	NA	TRBJ2-7	CASSPPARGSVQYF	TGTGCCAGCAGCCCTCCAGCGAGAGGGAGTGTGCAGTACTTC
NA	TRBV19	NA	TRBJ1-5	CASKDSSNQPQHF	TGTGCCAGTAAGGACAGCAGCAATCAGCCCCAGCATTTT
NA	TRBV4-1	TRBD2	TRBJ2-7	CASSQVRESYEQYF	TGCGCCAGCAGCCAAGTGCGGGAGAGCTACGAGCAGTACTTC